The 16 T cell receptor beta chains below were found in one sample sequenced in a study of T cells after yellow fever vaccination. TCRdb ran MiXCR on the 5' RACE reads and lists one entry per CDR3 protein. The table lists 500,000 to 650,000 distinct CDR3 sequences, roughly a sixth of them singletons. The material was PBMCs, obtained about 5 days after the first yellow fever vaccination. These receptors were collected from a man younger than 35 who received the YFV17D yellow fever vaccine.

This rearrangement joins TRBV12-3 or TRBV12-4 to TRBJ1-2; D gene unclear. Trimming left V 0 bases short and J 6 bases short, with 5 bases between. This CDR3 is built from 12 residues. The DNA of the CDR3 is TGTGCCAGCAGTTTAGCGGCCCATGGCTACACCTTC. It yields the protein CASSLAAHGYTF.

The rearrangement links TRBV20-1 to TRBJ2-3; possibly TRBD2 for D (7 bases). V shed 2 bases and J shed 8 bases, with 20 bases lying between them. The length of the CDR3 is 15 residues. Per the germline V gene, CDR1 is DFQATT and CDR2 is SNEGSKA (reference sequence). The CDR3 sequence is CSARSGASGPGTQYF. In DNA form, the CDR3 reads TGCAGTGCTAGATCAGGGGCTAGCGGACCGGGTACGCAGTATTTT.

The V gene is TRBV12-3 or TRBV12-4, the J gene TRBJ1-1; D is ambiguous. Trimming cost V 10 bases and J 11 bases, with 23 bases left between them. This CDR3 region has 13 residues. The CDR3 protein is CATRLGFGSGAFF. The CDR3 nucleotides are TGTGCCACCCGGCTCGGTTTCGGCAGCGGGGCTTTCTTT.

This clonotype was counted between two and nine times. V and J are TRBV5-1 and TRBJ1-1; D is undetermined. From germline, CDR1 is SGHRS and CDR2 YFSETQ. This CDR3 has 14 amino acids. Trimming pared 4 bases from V and 2 bases from J, leaving 12 bases between. The CDR3 DNA reads TGCGCCAGCAGCCCTACATCGACAAACACTGAAGCTTTCTTT. It is translated as CASSPTSTNTEAFF.

This clonotype occurred once. The chain combines TRBV4-3 with TRBJ1-5; D remains unclear. V lost 0 bases, J lost 5 bases, and 17 bases lay in between. CDR1 LGHNA and CDR2 YSLEER come from the germline V gene. The CDR3 has 17 amino acids. The CDR3 spells CASSQDSREQGYQPQHF. Here the CDR3 DNA reads TGCGCCAGCAGCCAAGATAGTAGGGAGCAAGGTTATCAGCCCCAGCATTTT.

Ten or more counts support this clonotype. The chain links TRBV4-3 to TRBJ2-3; the match to TRBD1 covers 9 bases. The CDR3 has 18 residues. Germline CDR1 LGHNA, CDR2 YSLEER. With 0 bases clipped from V and 3 bases from J, the junction kept 10 bases outside the gene matches. The CDR3 DNA reads as TGCGCCAGCAGCCAAGAAGGGCATTTGGGGACAGGGACAGATACGCAGTATTTT. This gives the protein CASSQEGHLGTGTDTQYF.

In its sample, this clonotype was seen once. The rearrangement joins TRBV5-5 to TRBJ2-7; TRBD1 aligns across 7 bases. The CDR3 loop spans 14 amino acids. Germline V gives CDR1 SGHKS, CDR2 YYEKEE (reference sequence). V dropped 4 bases and J dropped 7; count of bases not matched to a gene: 11. The CDR3 reads CASSIDRARGEQYV. CDR3 DNA sequence: TGTGCCAGCAGCATAGACAGGGCCCGTGGGGAGCAGTACGTC.

This clonotype has a handful of counts. The chain is built from TRBV7-9 and TRBJ2-3, with D tentatively TRBD2 (6 bases). CDR3 length: 15 residues. Germline CDR1 SEHNR, CDR2 FQNEAQ (reference sequence). Trimming shortened V by 5 bases and J by 5 bases, and 17 bases separated the two germline ends. This CDR3 reads CASSPRGAKKDTQYF. CDR3 nucleotide sequence: TGTGCCAGCAGCCCACGCGGGGCCAAGAAAGATACGCAGTATTTT.

This clonotype was observed a few times. The chain couples TRBV12-3 or TRBV12-4 to TRBJ1-4; D is perhaps TRBD1 (5 bases). CDR3 length equals 14 residues. V dropped 3 bases and J dropped 8 bases, with 13 bases sitting between them. Here the CDR3 reads CASSFGRVGEKLFF. CDR3 coding DNA: TGTGCCAGCAGTTTTGGCAGGGTAGGGGAAAAACTGTTTTTT.

This clonotype was seen only a few times. The genes are TRBV6-1 and TRBJ2-1; D not certain. V was pared by 6 bases and J by 5 bases, with 11 bases between. Germline V gene sequence: CDR1 MNHNS, CDR2 SASEGT. The CDR3 sequence is 13 residues long. Here the CDR3 DNA reads TGTGCCAGCAGACTGACAAAACACAATGAGCAGTTCTTC. Its translation is CASRLTKHNEQFF.

This clonotype was seen a handful of times. The genes are TRBV5-1 and TRBJ2-3; D possibly matches TRBD1 or TRBD2 (5 bases each). Trimming left V 3 bases short and J 1 base short, with 21 bases between. This CDR3 has 18 amino acids. Per the germline V gene, CDR1 is SGHRS and CDR2 is YFSETQ. The CDR3 protein is CASSWRTRNEGRTDTQYF. As DNA, the CDR3 is TGCGCCAGCAGCTGGAGGACAAGGAATGAGGGTCGCACAGATACGCAGTATTTT.

The count of this clonotype is one. The chain couples TRBV20-1 to TRBJ2-5; no definite D call. The germline V gene has CDR1 DFQATT and CDR2 SNEGSKA (reference sequence). V lost 2 bases to trimming and J lost 5 bases, with 18 bases between them. The CDR3 runs to 15 residues. The CDR3 loop reads CSARPVDGGSETQYF. In DNA, the CDR3 is TGCAGTGCTAGACCCGTGGACGGCGGTTCCGAGACCCAGTACTTC.

This clonotype was counted a few times. With a much larger clone just one base away, this may be a read error. The rearrangement links TRBV12-3 or TRBV12-4 to TRBJ2-7; 7 bases fit TRBD1. The CDR3 consists of 13 residues. V shed 3 bases, J shed 2 bases, and the junction held 1 base outside the gene matches. CDR3 amino acids: CASSFTGAYEQYV. As DNA, the CDR3 is TGTGCCAGCAGTTTTACAGGGGCCTACGAGCAGTACGTC.

V usage is TRBV7-9 and J usage is TRBJ1-2, with 8 bases fitting TRBD1. The CDR3 sequence is 16 residues long. Germline V gene lookup returns CDR1 SEHNR and CDR2 FQNEAQ (reference sequence). V gave up 5 bases and J gave up 3 bases; unmatched junction bases: 11. CDR3 in amino acids: CASSKSAAGGDYGYTF. CDR3 bases: TGTGCCAGCAGCAAGAGTGCGGCAGGGGGCGACTATGGCTACACCTTC.

With regard to this clonotype: The junction departs from the called germline gene at one end, perhaps through a read error. V usage is TRBV6-6 and J usage is TRBJ2-3, with a weak D call TRBD1 (5 bases). The CDR3 is 13 amino acids. Germline lookup yields CDR1 MNHNY and CDR2 SVGAGI (reference sequence). The CDR3 is CASSWQLTGTQYF. CDR3 coding DNA: TGTGCCAGCAGTTGGCAGCTCACAGGTACGCAGTATTTT.

J is TRBJ2-5 and V is TRBV5-6, with D uncertain. Per the germline V gene, CDR1 is SGHDT and CDR2 is YYEEEE. V was clipped by 1 base and J by 3 bases, with 7 bases between them. CDR3 size: 13 residues. This CDR3 is CASSLWLEETQYF. The DNA of the CDR3 is TGTGCCAGCAGCTTGTGGTTGGAAGAGACCCAGTACTTC.